One sample yielded the 5 T cell receptor beta chains listed below, sequenced in a study of human thymus T cells. Corrective heart surgery yielded resections, and these provided the thymus tissue. This table comes from immunoSEQ multiplex PCR, and its TCRdb copy is limited to in-frame clones, with some not included. The sample lists some 120,000 clones, around 94% seen once, with around 0.022% in the top ten. The specimen sequenced was thymus tissue. All receptors derive from a boy younger than two with a congenital heart defect but otherwise immunologically healthy.

This chain uses TRBV30 with TRBJ1-1; 7 bases are a match to TRBD1. CDR3 length: 14 residues. With 4 bases clipped from V and 1 base from J, the junction kept 6 bases outside the gene matches. In germline, CDR1 is GTSNPN, CDR2 SVGIG (reference sequence). CDR3 region: CAWTDGQENTEAFF. The CDR3 DNA reads TGTGCCTGGACCGACGGACAGGAGAACACTGAAGCTTTCTTT.

The V gene is TRBV4-2, the J gene TRBJ2-1, with D uncertain. This CDR3 has 15 residues. Looked up from germline, CDR1 is LGHNA and CDR2 is YNFKEQ. Trimming shortened V by 4 bases and J by 4 bases, and 14 bases separated the two germline ends. As DNA, the CDR3 is TGTGCCAGCAGCCCCGAAGTGACGGCTTACAATGAGCAGTTCTTC. It is translated as CASSPEVTAYNEQFF.

This CDR3 reads CARDTKRTDGSYNSPLHF. In DNA form, the CDR3 reads TGTGCCAGAGACACAAAAAGGACAGACGGCTCCTATAATTCACCCCTCCACTTT. This rearrangement joins TRBV2 to TRBJ1-6, with a weak D call TRBD1 (6 bases). Trimming removed 9 bases at V and 0 bases at J, with 21 bases between. The germline gives CDR1 SNHLY, CDR2 FYNNEI. The CDR3 consists of 18 residues.

The gene calls are TRBV28 and TRBJ2-2; 7 bases align to TRBD1. The CDR3 contains 14 residues. Trimming cost V 10 bases and J 5 bases; bases outside gene matches: 10. Germline V lookup: CDR1 MDHEN, CDR2 SYDVKM. CDR3 loop: CATKRQGGTGELFF. The CDR3 region has the DNA TGTGCCACAAAACGACAGGGTGGAACCGGGGAGCTGTTTTTT.

The V and J genes are TRBV27 and TRBJ1-2; D is undetermined. This CDR3 region has 15 residues. The ends were cut back, 2 bases at V and 9 bases at J, with 19 bases in the middle. Looked up from germline, CDR1 is MNHEY and CDR2 is SMNVEV (reference sequence). The DNA of the CDR3 is TGTGCCAGCAGTTTAACTTCCGGACGGCGGAAGAGCTACACCTTC. It is translated as CASSLTSGRRKSYTF.